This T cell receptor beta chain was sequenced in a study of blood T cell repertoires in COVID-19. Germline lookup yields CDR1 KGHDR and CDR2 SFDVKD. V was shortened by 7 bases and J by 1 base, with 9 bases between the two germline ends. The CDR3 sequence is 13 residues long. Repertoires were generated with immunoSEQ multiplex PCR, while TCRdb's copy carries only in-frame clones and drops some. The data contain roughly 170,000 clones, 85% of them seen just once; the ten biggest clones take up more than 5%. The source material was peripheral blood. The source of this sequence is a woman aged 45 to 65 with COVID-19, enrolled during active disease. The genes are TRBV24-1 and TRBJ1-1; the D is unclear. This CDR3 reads CATRQSANTEAFF. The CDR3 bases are TGTGCCACCAGACAGTCCGCGAACACTGAAGCTTTCTTT.